This paragraph reports one T cell receptor (beta chain). Its antigen is undetermined. V shed 3 bases and J shed 6 bases, with 12 bases lying between them. The CDR3 is 13 residues long. This specimen comes from a study of T cell responses to AZD1222 COVID-19 vaccine. Findings of the study overall: Only a handful of AZD1222 recipients were seropositive at baseline.

The method was immunoSEQ multiplex PCR; TCRdb's version includes in-frame clones alone and lacks a portion of them. The sample has 85,000 to 120,000 clones, about 86% seen once. The TCR comes from an adult in good health. The material sequenced was peripheral blood, taken on day 0 of AZD1222 vaccination. This chain connects TRBV12-3 or TRBV12-4 to TRBJ2-7; D might be TRBD2 (6 bases). This CDR3 reads CASSFGGKSEQYF. CDR3 coding DNA: TGTGCCAGCAGTTTTGGGGGGAAGTCCGAGCAGTACTTC.